A single sample gave rise to the 10 T cell receptor beta chains below, sequenced in a study of shared clonotypes between healthy human individuals. Using immunoSEQ multiplex PCR, the repertoire was profiled, and TCRdb retains in-frame clones only, with some absent. The data show about 560,000 clones, around three quarters seen once. Sequenced: PBMCs. The origin of the receptors is a middle-aged woman in good health. Some clones in this sample may be carry-over from other donors' samples.

The rearrangement uses TRBV28 and TRBJ1-2; tentative D call: TRBD1 (6 bases). From germline, CDR1 is MDHEN and CDR2 SYDVKM. V was trimmed by 5 bases and J by 2 bases, leaving 18 bases between them. This CDR3 contains 16 residues. The CDR3 sequence: CASSTWGQGENYGYTF. Written as DNA, the CDR3 is TGTGCCAGCAGTACCTGGGGGCAGGGCGAAAACTATGGCTACACCTTC.

Notes on this clone: One junction end disagrees with the germline gene, perhaps due to a read error. The rearrangement uses TRBV2 and TRBJ2-3; 8 nucleotides match TRBD1. There are 14 residues in the CDR3. Germline CDR1 reads SNHLY; CDR2 reads FYNNEI. The CDR3 DNA follows: TGTACCAGCAGTGAAGCCAGGGGGCCAGATACGCAGTATTTT. It codes for CTSSEARGPDTQYF.

The CDR3 DNA is TGTGCCAGCAGTTCGCCGGACTCCTACGAGCAGTACTTC. Protein product: CASSSPDSYEQYF. The chain recombines TRBV28 with TRBJ2-7; no reliable D call. CDR1 and CDR2 from the germline V gene are MDHEN and SYDVKM. With 4 bases removed from V and 0 bases from J, the gap between germline ends came to 7 bases. This CDR3 spans 13 amino acids.

This clone came up many times. The chain uses TRBV18 and TRBJ2-2; 7 nucleotides match TRBD1. The CDR3 spans 17 residues. Germline V CDR1 and CDR2: KGHSH, LQKENI. Trimming cost V 0 bases and J 1 base; bases outside gene matches: 5. The CDR3 loop reads CASSPPSGQLNTGELFF. Written as DNA, the CDR3 is TGTGCCAGCTCACCACCGTCGGGACAGTTGAACACCGGGGAGCTGTTTTTT.

The CDR3 here is CASSGPGLAGSPYEQYF. DNA of the CDR3: TGCGCCAGCAGCGGACCGGGACTAGCGGGGAGCCCCTACGAGCAGTACTTC. This chain joins TRBV5-1 and TRBJ2-7, with TRBD2 matching over 13 bases. This CDR3 contains 17 residues. Germline V gene sequence: CDR1 SGHRS, CDR2 YFSETQ. V was pared by 4 bases and J by 2 bases, with 9 bases of the junction left unmatched.

This rearrangement joins TRBV5-1 to TRBJ2-4; D remains unclear. Looked up from germline, CDR1 is SGHRS and CDR2 is YFSETQ. The CDR3 extends over 14 amino acids. Trimming removed 0 bases at V and 7 bases at J, with 11 bases between. The CDR3 reads CASSLGEAVNIQYF. CDR3 in DNA: TGCGCCAGCAGCTTGGGAGAGGCGGTTAACATTCAGTACTTC.

The V and J genes are TRBV19 and TRBJ2-7; 7 nucleotides line up with TRBD1. The V and J ends lost 6 bases and 0 bases, in that order; junction bases with no gene match: 8. Germline V gene sequence: CDR1 LNHDA, CDR2 SQIVND (reference sequence). The CDR3 length is 15 residues. The CDR3 nucleotides are TGTGCCAGTAGCCAACCGGGACAGTCCTCCTACGAGCAGTACTTC. It encodes CASSQPGQSSYEQYF.

DNA of the CDR3: TGCGCCAGCAGCTTGGTTAGCAATGAGCAGTTCTTC. This sequence encodes CASSLVSNEQFF. The rearrangement links TRBV5-1 to TRBJ2-1; no clear D gene. The CDR3 runs to 12 residues. Trimming took off 0 bases at V and 6 bases at J, with 4 bases between the two ends. From germline, CDR1 is SGHRS and CDR2 YFSETQ.

The chain combines TRBV5-1 with TRBJ1-5; no clear D. V lost 0 bases and J 6 bases, leaving 10 bases between the germline ends. In germline, CDR1 is SGHRS, CDR2 YFSETQ. This CDR3 region has 14 residues. CDR3 sequence (DNA): TGCGCCAGCAGCTTGGCCCCTGGCGGTCAGCCCCAGCATTTT. Translating gives CASSLAPGGQPQHF.

The CDR3 protein is CASSIRQGASETQYF. The CDR3 nucleotides read TGTGCCAGCAGCATTCGACAGGGGGCGAGTGAGACCCAGTACTTC. The V gene is TRBV7-8, the J gene TRBJ2-5; TRBD1 matches 10 bases. V was pared by 5 bases and J by 5 bases, with 8 bases of the junction left unmatched. The germline V gene has CDR1 SGHVS and CDR2 FQNEAQ. There are 15 residues in the CDR3.